The clone carrying this T cell receptor (beta chain) was seen a handful of times. Its antigen remains unidentified. The CDR3 covers 15 residues. Trimming left V 2 bases short and J 6 bases short, with 14 bases between. CDR1 and CDR2 (germline): MNHNS, SASEGT. This entry comes from a study of T-cell memory formation after mild COVID-19. Findings of the study overall: CD4+ clones that contracted lay mainly in CM and EM; CD8+ ones lay in EMRA.

TCRdb re-called the 5' RACE reads through MiXCR, storing one row per CDR3 protein. The sample has under 400,000 distinct CDR3 sequences; around 28% are singletons. Sequencing used PBMCs or a T cell subset sorted from them (not recorded which). This receptor was taken from an adult woman who had mild COVID-19 (a few samples of this study predate the infection). Cell type and time point are not known. The gene calls are TRBV6-1 and TRBJ2-1; D may be TRBD1 or TRBD2 (6 bases each). In nucleotides, the CDR3 is TGTGCCAGCAGTGAAAGTAAAGGAGGGGGCAATGAGCAGTTCTTC. This encodes CASSESKGGGNEQFF.